This T cell receptor (beta chain) was identified in a study of blood T cell repertoires in COVID-19. V trimming: 5 bases; J trimming: 2 bases; junction bases outside the gene matches: 11. The CDR3 extends over 17 amino acids. The germline V gene encodes CDR1 SGHAT and CDR2 FQNNGV. The method was immunoSEQ multiplex PCR; TCRdb's version includes in-frame clones alone and lacks a portion of them. The data hold 200,000 to 250,000 clones, with 85% to 90% observed a single time. Enrolment of Seattle patients took place during active infection, and they were followed longitudinally. Sequences were obtained from peripheral blood. V and J are TRBV11-2 and TRBJ1-1; TRBD1 agrees at 10 bases. This TCR derives from a man between 45 and 60 years old with COVID-19, enrolled during active disease. The CDR3 reads CASSLGTGVDRNTEAFF. The CDR3 DNA is TGTGCCAGCAGCCTCGGGACAGGGGTAGATCGAAACACTGAAGCTTTCTTT.